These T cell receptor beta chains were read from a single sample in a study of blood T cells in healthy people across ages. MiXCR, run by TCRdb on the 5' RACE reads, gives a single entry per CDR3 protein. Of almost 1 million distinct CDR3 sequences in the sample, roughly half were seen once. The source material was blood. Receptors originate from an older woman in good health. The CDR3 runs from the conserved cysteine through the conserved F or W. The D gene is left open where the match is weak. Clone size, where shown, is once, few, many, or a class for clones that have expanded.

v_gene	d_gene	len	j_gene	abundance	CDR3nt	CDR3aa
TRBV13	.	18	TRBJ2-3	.	TGTGCCAGCAGCTTAGGCAGGCGAAGGTGGGACGGCACAGATACGCAGTATTTT	CASSLGRRRWDGTDTQYF
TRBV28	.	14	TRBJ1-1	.	TGTGCCAGCAGAACAGGACAGCCGAACACTGAAGCTTTCTTT	CASRTGQPNTEAFF
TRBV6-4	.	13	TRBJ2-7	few	TGTGCCAGCAGCGTTGAGGGAGGCTACGAGCAGTACTTC	CASSVEGGYEQYF
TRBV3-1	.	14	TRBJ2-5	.	TGTGCCAGCAGCCAAGATCATAGGGCCGGGTCCCAGTACTTC	CASSQDHRAGSQYF
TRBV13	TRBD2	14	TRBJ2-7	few	TGTGCCAGCAAGCGGGAGAGCTCCTACAATGAGCAGTACTTC	CASKRESSYNEQYF
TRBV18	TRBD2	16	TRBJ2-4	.	TGTGCCAACTCACCAGGACTAGCGGGAGGTGGGAACATTCAGTACTTC	CANSPGLAGGGNIQYF
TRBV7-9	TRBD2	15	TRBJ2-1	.	TGTGCCAGCAGCTTAGCCGGGACTAGCGGGAATGAGCAGTTCTTC	CASSLAGTSGNEQFF
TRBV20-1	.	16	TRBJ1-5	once	TGCAGTGCTAGAGCCTCTGGGGCAGGGGGCAATCAGCCCCAGCATTTT	CSARASGAGGNQPQHF
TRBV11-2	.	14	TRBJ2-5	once	TGTGCCAGCAGCTTAGACCGGACACAAGAGACCCAGTACTTC	CASSLDRTQETQYF
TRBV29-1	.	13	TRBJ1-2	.	TGCAGCGTTGAAGCCAGGGTCGAAAGGGGCTACACCTTC	CSVEARVERGYTF
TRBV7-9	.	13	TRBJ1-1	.	TGTGCCAGCAGCTTATACCCTGCCCCGAAAGCTTTCTTT	CASSLYPAPKAFF
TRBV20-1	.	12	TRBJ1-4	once	TGCAGTGCTAGACAGGGGAGTGAAAAACTGTTTTTT	CSARQGSEKLFF
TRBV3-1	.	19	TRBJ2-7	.	TGTGCCAGCAGCCAAGTTGGGATATTGGGCATGCCGGACTCCTACGAGCAGTACTTC	CASSQVGILGMPDSYEQYF
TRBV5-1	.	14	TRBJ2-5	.	TGCGCCAGCAGCTTGGGAGGGGCCGAGAAGACCCAGTACTTC	CASSLGGAEKTQYF
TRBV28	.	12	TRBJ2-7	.	TGTGCCAGCAGGGCGTCCCTCTACGAGCAGTACTTC	CASRASLYEQYF
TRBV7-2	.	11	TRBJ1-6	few	TGTGCCAGCAGCCCGGAGGGACCCCTCCACTTT	CASSPEGPLHF
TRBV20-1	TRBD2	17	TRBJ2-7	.	TGCAGTGCTAGAGATGGGACTAGGAGGCTTAACACCTACGAGCAGTACTTC	CSARDGTRRLNTYEQYF
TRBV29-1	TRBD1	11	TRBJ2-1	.	TGCAGCGTTGTGTTGGACAGGGCGCAGTTCTTC	CSVVLDRAQFF
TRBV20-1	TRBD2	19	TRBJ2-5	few	TGCAGTGCCCCCACCCTTTTAGCGGGAGGGCCGGGGTTGAGAGAGACCCAGTACTTC	CSAPTLLAGGPGLRETQYF
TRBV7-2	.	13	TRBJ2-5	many	TGTGCCAGCAGCACGACCTGGGGGGAGACCCAGTACTTC	CASSTTWGETQYF
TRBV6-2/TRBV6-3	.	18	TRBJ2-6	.	TGTGCCAGCAGCCCCTCACGAGGGTCCCCCTCTGGGGCCAACGTCCTGACTTTC	CASSPSRGSPSGANVLTF
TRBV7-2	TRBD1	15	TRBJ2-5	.	TGTGCCAGCAGCTACGGTACAGGGGGCTTGGAGACCCAGTACTTC	CASSYGTGGLETQYF
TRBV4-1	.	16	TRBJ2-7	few	TGCGCCAGCAGGTCCAGTTTCCGGGCGGGGATATACGAGCAGTACTTC	CASRSSFRAGIYEQYF
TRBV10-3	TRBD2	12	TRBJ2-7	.	TGTGCCACGCGGGACTACAGCAATGAGCAGTACTTC	CATRDYSNEQYF
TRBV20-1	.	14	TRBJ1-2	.	TGCGGTGCTAGTGATACGACAAAATACTATGGCTACACCTTC	CGASDTTKYYGYTF
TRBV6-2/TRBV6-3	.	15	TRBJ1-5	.	TGTGCCAGGAAAGGGAGGGATAGAGGCAATCAGCCCCAGCATTTT	CARKGRDRGNQPQHF
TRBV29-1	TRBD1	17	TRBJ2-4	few	TGCAGCGATACCAGACAGGGTCTGATGATGGCCAAAAACATTCAGTACTTC	CSDTRQGLMMAKNIQYF
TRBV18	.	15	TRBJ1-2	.	TGTGCCAGCTCAGCCAATGACAGGACCCACTATGGCTACACCTTC	CASSANDRTHYGYTF
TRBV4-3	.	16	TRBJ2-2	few	TGCGCCAGCAGCCAAGATTCGGGCGCGAACACCGGGGAGCTGTTTTTT	CASSQDSGANTGELFF
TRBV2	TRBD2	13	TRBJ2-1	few	TGTGCCAGCAGTGGCAATTGGGGACTAGCTCAGTTCTTC	CASSGNWGLAQFF
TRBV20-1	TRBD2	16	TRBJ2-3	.	TGCAGTGCTAGAAAGGGCTCAACTAGCGGCGCAGATACGCAGTATTTT	CSARKGSTSGADTQYF
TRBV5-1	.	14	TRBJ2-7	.	TGCGCCAGCAGCTATTTGGGGCAGTCCGACGAGCAGTACTTC	CASSYLGQSDEQYF
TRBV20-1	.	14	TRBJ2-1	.	TGCAGTGCTAGCCCTCCCACTAGCCGGAATGAGCAGTTCTTC	CSASPPTSRNEQFF
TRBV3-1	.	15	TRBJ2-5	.	TGTGCCAGCAGCCAAAAGGGTTGGGAAAAAGAGACCCAGTACTTC	CASSQKGWEKETQYF
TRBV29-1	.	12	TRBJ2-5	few	TGCAGCGTTGGCGCGCAACGGGAGACCCAGTACTTC	CSVGAQRETQYF
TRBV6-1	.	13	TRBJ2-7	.	TGTACCAGCTCGGGACAACTAAGATACGAGCAGTACTTC	CTSSGQLRYEQYF
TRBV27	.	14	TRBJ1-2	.	TGTGCCAGCAGTCCCCGGGACTTTATCTATGGCTACACCTTC	CASSPRDFIYGYTF
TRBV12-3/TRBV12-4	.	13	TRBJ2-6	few	TGTGCCAGCAGACCCATCGGGGCCAACGTCCTGACTTTC	CASRPIGANVLTF
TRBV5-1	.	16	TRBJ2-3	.	TGCGCCAGCAGCTTGGCGGGACGGACTAGCACAGATACGCAGTATTTT	CASSLAGRTSTDTQYF
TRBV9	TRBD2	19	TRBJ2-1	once	TGTGCCAGCAGCGTGACGGGACTAGCGGGAGGCCACTCCTACAATGAGCAGTTCTTC	CASSVTGLAGGHSYNEQFF
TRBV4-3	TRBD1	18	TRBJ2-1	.	TGCGCCAGCAGCCAAGCTACATTTGGGACAGCGACCTACAATGAGCAGTTCTTC	CASSQATFGTATYNEQFF
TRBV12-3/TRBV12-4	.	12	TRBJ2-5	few	TGTGCCAGCAGAATCGCCGGGGAGACCCAGTACTTC	CASRIAGETQYF
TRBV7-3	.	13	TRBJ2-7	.	TGTGCCAGCAGCCGTGGAGAAGGCTACGAGCAGTACTTC	CASSRGEGYEQYF
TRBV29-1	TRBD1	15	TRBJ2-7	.	TGCAGCGTTGACAAGCCCGGGACAGGGTTTCGCGAGCAGTACTTC	CSVDKPGTGFREQYF
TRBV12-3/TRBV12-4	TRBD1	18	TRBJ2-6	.	TGTGCCAGCAGTTTAGCACAGGGGGCGAGCTCTGGGGCCAACGTCCTGACTTTC	CASSLAQGASSGANVLTF
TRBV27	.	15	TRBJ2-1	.	TGTGCCAGCAGTTTTGGCGTCACCTATGGGAATGAGCAGTTCTTC	CASSFGVTYGNEQFF
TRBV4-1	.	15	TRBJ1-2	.	TGCGCCAGCAGCCAAAACAGGGAATTAGGCTATGGCTACACCTTC	CASSQNRELGYGYTF
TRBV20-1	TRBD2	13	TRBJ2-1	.	TGCAGTTCCGGGACTAGCTCCTACAATGAGCAGTTCTTC	CSSGTSSYNEQFF
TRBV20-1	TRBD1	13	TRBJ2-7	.	TGCAGTGCTCCACGGACAGGGGGCTACGAGCAGTACTTC	CSAPRTGGYEQYF
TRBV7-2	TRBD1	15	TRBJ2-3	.	TGTGCCAGCAGCTTACCGGGACAGGGTGCAGATACGCAGTATTTT	CASSLPGQGADTQYF